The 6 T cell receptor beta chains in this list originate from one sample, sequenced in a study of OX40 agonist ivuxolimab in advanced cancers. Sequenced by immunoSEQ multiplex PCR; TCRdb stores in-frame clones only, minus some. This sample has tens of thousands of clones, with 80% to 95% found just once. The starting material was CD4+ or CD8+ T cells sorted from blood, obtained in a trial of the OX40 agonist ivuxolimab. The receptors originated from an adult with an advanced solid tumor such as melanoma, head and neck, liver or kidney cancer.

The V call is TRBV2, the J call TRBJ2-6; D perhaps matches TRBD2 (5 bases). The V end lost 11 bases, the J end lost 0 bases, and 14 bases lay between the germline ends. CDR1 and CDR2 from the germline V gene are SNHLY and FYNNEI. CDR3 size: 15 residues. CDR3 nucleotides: TGTGCCTCCTTTAGGGAGTCCTCTGGGGCCAACGTCCTGACTTTC. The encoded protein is CASFRESSGANVLTF. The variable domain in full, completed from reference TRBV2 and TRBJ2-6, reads EPEVTQTPSHQVTQMGQEVILRCVPISNHLYFYWYRQILGQKVEFLVSFYNNEISEKSEIFDDQFSVERPDGSNFTLKIRSTKLEDSAMYFCASFRESSGANVLTFGAGSRLTVL.

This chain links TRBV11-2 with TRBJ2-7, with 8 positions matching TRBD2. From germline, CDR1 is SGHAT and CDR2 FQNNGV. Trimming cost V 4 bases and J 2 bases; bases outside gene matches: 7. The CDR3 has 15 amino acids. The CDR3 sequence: CASSYTRAGAYEQYF. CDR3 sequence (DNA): TGTGCCAGCAGCTATACCCGAGCGGGAGCCTACGAGCAGTACTTC.

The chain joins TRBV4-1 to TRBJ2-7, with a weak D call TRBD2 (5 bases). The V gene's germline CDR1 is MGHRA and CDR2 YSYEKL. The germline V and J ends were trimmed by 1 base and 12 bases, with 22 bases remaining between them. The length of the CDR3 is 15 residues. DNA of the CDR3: TGCGCCAGCAGCCAAGCTCCGGGAAATCCGGGCGAGAGGTACTTC. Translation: CASSQAPGNPGERYF.

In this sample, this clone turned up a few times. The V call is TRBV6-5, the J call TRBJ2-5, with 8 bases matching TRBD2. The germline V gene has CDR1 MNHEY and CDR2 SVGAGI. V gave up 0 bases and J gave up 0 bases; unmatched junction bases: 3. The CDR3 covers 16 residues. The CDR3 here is CASSYSASGYQETQYF. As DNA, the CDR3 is TGTGCCAGCAGTTACTCTGCTAGCGGGTACCAAGAGACCCAGTACTTC.

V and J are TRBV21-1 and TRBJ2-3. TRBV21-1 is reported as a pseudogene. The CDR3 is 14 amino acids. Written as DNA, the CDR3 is TGTGCCACTTGTTGGGACCCTTACACAGATACGCAGTATTTT. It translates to CATCWDPYTDTQYF.

CDR3 protein: CATGQGSEQYF. The CDR3, as DNA: TGCGCCACCGGACAGGGAAGCGAGCAGTACTTC. V is TRBV10-2 and J is TRBJ2-7; TRBD1 aligns across 8 bases. The CDR3 covers 11 residues. CDR1 and CDR2 (germline): WSHSY, SAAADI. V lost 10 bases, J lost 6 bases, and 5 bases stayed unmatched.